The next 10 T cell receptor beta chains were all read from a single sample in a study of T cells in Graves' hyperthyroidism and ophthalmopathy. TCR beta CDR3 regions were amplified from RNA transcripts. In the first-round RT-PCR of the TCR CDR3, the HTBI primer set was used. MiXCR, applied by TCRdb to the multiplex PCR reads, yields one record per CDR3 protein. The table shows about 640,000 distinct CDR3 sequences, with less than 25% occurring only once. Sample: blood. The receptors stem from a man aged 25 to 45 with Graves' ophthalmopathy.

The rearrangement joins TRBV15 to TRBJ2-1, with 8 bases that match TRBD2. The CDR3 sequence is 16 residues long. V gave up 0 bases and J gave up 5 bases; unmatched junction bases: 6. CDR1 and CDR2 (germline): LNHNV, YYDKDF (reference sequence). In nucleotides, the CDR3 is TGTGCCACCAGCAGAGATCTGACTAGCGTAGACAATGAGCAGTTCTTC. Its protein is CATSRDLTSVDNEQFF.

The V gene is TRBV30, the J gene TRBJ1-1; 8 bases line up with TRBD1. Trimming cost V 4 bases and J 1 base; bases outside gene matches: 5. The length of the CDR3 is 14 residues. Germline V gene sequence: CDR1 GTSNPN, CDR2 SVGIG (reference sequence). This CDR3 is CAWTGGLGNTEAFF. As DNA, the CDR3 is TGTGCCTGGACAGGGGGCCTTGGGAACACTGAAGCTTTCTTT.

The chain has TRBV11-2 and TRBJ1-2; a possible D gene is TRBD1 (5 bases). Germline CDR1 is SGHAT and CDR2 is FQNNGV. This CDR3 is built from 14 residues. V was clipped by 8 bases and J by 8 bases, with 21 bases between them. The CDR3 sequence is CASSPGPGGKGYTF. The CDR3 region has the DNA TGTGCCAGCTCCCCAGGGCCCGGGGGTAAGGGCTACACCTTC. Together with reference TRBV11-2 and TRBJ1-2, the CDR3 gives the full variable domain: EAGVAQSPRYKIIEKRQSVAFWCNPISGHATLYWYQQILGQGPKLLIQFQNNGVVDDSQLPKDRFSAERLKGVDSTLKIQPAKLEDSAVYLCASSPGPGGKGYTFGSGTRLTVV.

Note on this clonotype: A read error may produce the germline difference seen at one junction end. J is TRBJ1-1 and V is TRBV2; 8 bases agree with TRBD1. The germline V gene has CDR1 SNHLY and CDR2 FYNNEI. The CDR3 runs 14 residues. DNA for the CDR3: TGTGCCAGCAGCAGGACAGGGTTGAACACTGAAGCTCTCTTT. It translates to CASSRTGLNTEALF. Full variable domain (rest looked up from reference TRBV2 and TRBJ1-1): EPEVTQTPSHQVTQMGQEVILRCVPISNHLYFYWYRQILGQKVEFLVSFYNNEISEKSEIFDDQFSVERPDGSNFTLKIRSTKLEDSAMYFCASSRTGLNTEALFGQGTRLTVV.

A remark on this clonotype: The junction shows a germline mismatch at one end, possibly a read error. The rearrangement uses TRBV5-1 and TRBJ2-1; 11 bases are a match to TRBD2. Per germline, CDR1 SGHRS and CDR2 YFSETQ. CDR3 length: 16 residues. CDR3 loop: CASSSPTSGITNEQFF. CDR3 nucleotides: TGTGCCAGCAGCTCGCCGACTAGCGGGATTACCAATGAGCAGTTCTTC.

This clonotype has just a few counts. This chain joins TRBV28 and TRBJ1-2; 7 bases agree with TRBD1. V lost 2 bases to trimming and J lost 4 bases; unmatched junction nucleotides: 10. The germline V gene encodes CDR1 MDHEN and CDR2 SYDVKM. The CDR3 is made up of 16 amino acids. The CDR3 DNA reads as TGTGCCAGCAGTTTAAGTCCGAGAGGGGGCGGCTATGGCTACACCTTC. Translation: CASSLSPRGGGYGYTF.

Here the CDR3 reads CASSRAGLNNEQFF. In DNA, the CDR3 is TGTGCCAGCAGCCGAGCGGGCCTAAACAATGAGCAGTTCTTC. The chain couples TRBV27 to TRBJ2-1; possible D gene TRBD2, 6 bases. The CDR3 totals 14 residues. Germline CDR1 MNHEY, CDR2 SMNVEV (reference sequence). The V and J ends lost 6 bases and 5 bases respectively, with 14 bases between them.

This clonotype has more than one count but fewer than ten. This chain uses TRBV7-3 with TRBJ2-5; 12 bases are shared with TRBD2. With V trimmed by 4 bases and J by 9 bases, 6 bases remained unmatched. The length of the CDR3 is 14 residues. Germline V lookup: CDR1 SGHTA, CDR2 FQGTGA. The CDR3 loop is CASSSSTSGSPQYF. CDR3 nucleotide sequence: TGTGCCAGCAGCTCCTCGACTAGCGGGAGTCCCCAGTACTTC.

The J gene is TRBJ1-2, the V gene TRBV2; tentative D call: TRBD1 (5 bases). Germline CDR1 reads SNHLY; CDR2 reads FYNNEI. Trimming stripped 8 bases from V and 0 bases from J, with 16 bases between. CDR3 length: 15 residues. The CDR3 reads CASPERDRTNYGYTF. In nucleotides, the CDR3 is TGTGCCAGCCCGGAGAGGGACCGCACTAACTATGGCTACACCTTC.

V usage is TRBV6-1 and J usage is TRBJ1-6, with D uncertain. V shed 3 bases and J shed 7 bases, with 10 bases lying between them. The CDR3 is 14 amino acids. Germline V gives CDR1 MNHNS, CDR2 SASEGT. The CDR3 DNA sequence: TGTGCCAGCAGTGACTACAGCCCAAATTCACCCCTCCACTTT. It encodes CASSDYSPNSPLHF.